This TCR beta chain appears in the sequencing data of a study of CD8+ T cells in alopecia areata. About the study: Treated patients took oral tofacitinib at 5 to 10 mg twice daily. Overall study results and limits: Baseline CD8+ expansion's link to response remains uncertain, as there was one nonresponder. Sequenced scalp T cells also include alphabeta T cells resident in normal skin.

Comment on this clone: Its matching antigen is unknown.

Germline loops: CDR1 MGHDK, CDR2 SYGVNS. V lost 2 bases to trimming and J lost 5 bases; unmatched junction nucleotides: 5. This CDR3 contains 15 residues. Sequencing relied on a cDNA template that was reverse transcribed from extracted RNA. Generated by immunoSEQ multiplex PCR, the TCRdb table keeps only in-frame clones and is missing some. The sample yields about 220,000 clones, around three fifths seen once. Treatment here: oral pan-JAK inhibitor, 5-10 mg twice daily. Sorting separated CD4+ and CD8+ T cells out of PBMCs. This TCR derives from a human donor with alopecia areata. This chain links TRBV25-1 with TRBJ2-2, with 7 nucleotides matching TRBD1. The material sequenced was CD4+ T cells sorted from blood, taken at week 4, from a patient treated with tofacitinib. The CDR3 is CASSEGTVRTGELFF. Written as DNA, the CDR3 is TGTGCCAGCAGTGAAGGGACAGTTAGGACCGGGGAGCTGTTTTTT.